These T cell receptor beta chains were read from a single sample in a study of T-cell memory formation after mild COVID-19. One entry per CDR3 protein, called by TCRdb with MiXCR from the 5' RACE reads. Of about 240,000 distinct CDR3 sequences listed, approximately 10% are singletons. Sequenced material: PBMCs or a T cell subset sorted from them (not recorded which). These receptors came from a young man who had mild COVID-19 (a few samples of this study predate the infection). Cell type and time point are not known. Both conserved end residues are part of each CDR3. The order of the fields is D gene, J gene, V gene, clone size, CDR3 DNA, CDR3 protein. D genes are given only for firm matches. Size is omitted from some rows. Given values are once, few, many or a class for expanded clones.

>-|TRBJ1-2|TRBV5-5|few
TGTGCCAGCAGCTTGGGAGTCCAGGGGACCTACACCTTC
CASSLGVQGTYTF
>-|TRBJ2-5|TRBV15|few
TGTGCCACCAGCAGAGCGACGGGGAAAGAGACCCAGTACTTC
CATSRATGKETQYF
>-|TRBJ2-7|TRBV29-1|few
TGCAGCGTTGATGGTTTGGGATCACGACCCTACGAGCAGTACTTC
CSVDGLGSRPYEQYF
>-|TRBJ1-1|TRBV18|few
TGTGCCAGCTCACCACCCCCGGGTTTGGGGGCTGAAGCTTTCTTT
CASSPPPGLGAEAFF
>TRBD2|TRBJ2-5|TRBV11-2|few
TGTGCCAGCAGCTTAGGGGCAGCGGGGGGGCAAGAGACCCAGTACTTC
CASSLGAAGGQETQYF
>TRBD1|TRBJ2-7|TRBV2|-
TGTGCCAGCAGGGGGACAGGGATCTACGAGCAGTACTTC
CASRGTGIYEQYF
>-|TRBJ2-7|TRBV4-2|few
TGTGCCAGCAGCCAAGGTTTGCCAGGGGCTTTCGACGAGCAGTACTTC
CASSQGLPGAFDEQYF
>TRBD1|TRBJ2-5|TRBV4-2|few
TGTGCCAGCAGCCAACCGCACGTGATACAGGGGGCAAGGGAGACCCAGTACTTC
CASSQPHVIQGARETQYF
>-|TRBJ2-1|TRBV7-3|-
TGTGCCAGCAGCCCCACCTTCCGTGTATACAATGAGCAGTTCTTC
CASSPTFRVYNEQFF
>-|TRBJ1-6|TRBV6-1|few
TGTGCCAGCAGTGGGCTATCACAGGGTGCACCCCTCCACTTT
CASSGLSQGAPLHF
>-|TRBJ2-7|TRBV7-2|few
TGTGCCAGCAGCTTATCGGCGGCGATGGCCTACGAGCAGTACTTC
CASSLSAAMAYEQYF
>-|TRBJ1-1|TRBV5-1|-
TGCGCCAGCAGCCCCAGGGGACACGGTTTACCTTTCAACACTGAAGCTTTCTTT
CASSPRGHGLPFNTEAFF
>-|TRBJ2-3|TRBV6-4|once
TGTGCCAGCAGTGACTCGGGGCCCGAGGATACGCAGTATTTT
CASSDSGPEDTQYF
>TRBD1|TRBJ2-5|TRBV5-6|few
TGTGCCAGCAGCAAAAGGACAGGGCCCGTCCAAGAGACCCAGTACTTC
CASSKRTGPVQETQYF
>TRBD2|TRBJ2-7|TRBV6-2/TRBV6-3|-
TGTGCCAGCAGTTACCCAGCGGGGGGCTACGAGCAGTACTTC
CASSYPAGGYEQYF
>TRBD1|TRBJ2-1|TRBV20-1|-
TGCAGTGCTACGACAGGGGCAGTCGTAAACAATGAGCAGTTCTTC
CSATTGAVVNNEQFF
>TRBD2|TRBJ2-3|TRBV4-1|-
TGCGCCAGCAGCCCCTTCCCGACTAGCGGGGATACGCAGTATTTT
CASSPFPTSGDTQYF
>TRBD1|TRBJ1-2|TRBV5-1|many
TGCGCCAGCAGCGCAGACAGGGTTGATGGCTACACCTTC
CASSADRVDGYTF
>-|TRBJ2-1|TRBV5-1|-
TGCGCCAGCAGCTTGGGGGGGGCTTATTACAATGAGCAGTTCTTC
CASSLGGAYYNEQFF
>-|TRBJ1-6|TRBV20-1|-
TGCAGTGCTAGAGAAGAGTTTTCCTATAATTCACCCCTCCACTTT
CSAREEFSYNSPLHF
>TRBD1|TRBJ1-4|TRBV20-1|few
TGCAGTGCTAGGAAGGCACAGGGGGGAGAAAAACTGTTTTTT
CSARKAQGGEKLFF
>TRBD2|TRBJ2-5|TRBV4-2|-
TGTGCCAGCAGCCTGGGTATCGGGGGGCAAGAGACCCAGTACTTC
CASSLGIGGQETQYF
>-|TRBJ2-7|TRBV7-9|few
TGTGCCAGCAGCTTAGCGTCCGTGGGCGAGCAGTACTTC
CASSLASVGEQYF
>-|TRBJ1-2|TRBV7-2|few
TGTGCCAGCAGCACAGGGTTGGACTATGGCTACACCTTC
CASSTGLDYGYTF
>-|TRBJ2-5|TRBV7-9|few
TGTGCCAGCAGCTTAGGTGGACTCTCGGGAGAGACCCAGTACTTC
CASSLGGLSGETQYF
>-|TRBJ2-3|TRBV11-2|many
TGTGCCAGCAGCTTCAGGGGGGCCCTCACAGATACGCAGTATTTT
CASSFRGALTDTQYF
>-|TRBJ2-1|TRBV10-3|-
TGTGCCATCAGTGGGTCGGGGCCCCACAATGAGCAGTTCTTC
CAISGSGPHNEQFF
>TRBD1|TRBJ2-1|TRBV7-9|few
TGTGCCAGCAGCTTACTAACGGGACAGCCAAAGATAAAGCAGTTCTTC
CASSLLTGQPKIKQFF
>TRBD1|TRBJ1-5|TRBV15|few
TGTGCCACCAGCAGGGACAGGTCTGGACAGCCCCAGCATTTT
CATSRDRSGQPQHF
>-|TRBJ1-2|TRBV6-5|many
TGTGCCAGCAGTTACCGCCGGAGGGGCGACCCCAATGGCTACACCTTC
CASSYRRRGDPNGYTF
>TRBD2|TRBJ2-3|TRBV11-2|-
TGTGCCAGCAGCTTAGATCCTAGCGGGGAATTCACAGATACGCAGTATTTT
CASSLDPSGEFTDTQYF